A single sample is the source of the 8 T cell receptor beta chains below, sequenced in a study of naive CD8 T cells in extremely preterm neonates. Findings and caveats of the study: Preterm CDR3s were shorter than older groups', with fewer N additions and less trimming.

Their specific antigens are unknown. Extremely preterm deliveries at about 22-27 weeks of gestation provided the preterm samples. Here immunoSEQ multiplex PCR was the method, and the copy in TCRdb shows in-frame clones only, minus some. This table has 20,000 or so clones, 88% appearing once. The sequenced sample consisted of naive CD8+ T cells from cord blood. These TCRs come from a boy who was born preterm.

This clone was seen more than once but under ten times. This chain joins TRBV6-5 and TRBJ1-5; 7 bases line up with TRBD1. The CDR3 length is 13 residues. Germline-derived CDR1 and CDR2 are MNHEY and SVGAGI. V trimming: 2 bases; J trimming: 5 bases; junction bases outside the gene matches: 0. The CDR3, as DNA: TGTGCCAGCAGTTACAGGGGGCATCAGCCCCAGCATTTT. Its protein is CASSYRGHQPQHF.

The CDR3 spells CASSPGLYGYTF. CDR3 nucleotides: TGTGCCAGCAGCCCCGGACTCTATGGCTACACCTTC. The V call is TRBV4-2, the J call TRBJ1-2; D not resolved. V was pared by 4 bases and J by 4 bases, with 7 bases between. Germline V lookup: CDR1 LGHNA, CDR2 YNFKEQ. This CDR3 is 12 amino acids long.

V and J are TRBV27 and TRBJ1-5; a possible D gene is TRBD1 (5 bases). Looked up from germline, CDR1 is MNHEY and CDR2 is SMNVEV (reference sequence). The CDR3 spans 15 residues. V shed 6 bases and J shed 0 bases, with 12 bases lying between them. The CDR3 spells CASSLGLYSNQPQHF. CDR3 bases: TGTGCCAGCAGCTTGGGACTTTATAGCAATCAGCCCCAGCATTTT.

V is TRBV27 and J is TRBJ1-2, with D perhaps TRBD1 (5 bases). The CDR3 consists of 12 residues. CDR1 is MNHEY, CDR2 SMNVEV, per germline (reference sequence). Trimming took off 4 bases at V and 3 bases at J, with 6 bases between the two ends. The chain's CDR3 is CASSSGHYGYTF. For the CDR3, the DNA is TGTGCCAGCAGTTCGGGACACTATGGCTACACCTTC.

The rearrangement links TRBV4-1 to TRBJ2-1, with a tentative D call TRBD2 (5 bases). CDR1 MGHRA and CDR2 YSYEKL come from the germline V gene. The V gene lost 4 bases and the J gene lost 8 bases, with 9 bases spanning the gap. The CDR3 extends over 12 amino acids. As DNA, the CDR3 is TGCGCCAGCAGCCGAGGGAGCGATGAGCAGTTCTTC. This gives the protein CASSRGSDEQFF.

The chain has TRBV29-1 and TRBJ1-6; 10 bases agree with TRBD1. In germline, CDR1 is SQVTM, CDR2 ANQGSEA. This CDR3 is built from 13 residues. V lost 6 bases to trimming and J lost 7 bases; unmatched junction nucleotides: 3. The CDR3 coding sequence is TGCAGCGTAGGGGACAGGGGCAATTCACCCCTCCACTTT. It codes for CSVGDRGNSPLHF. The whole variable domain, remainder taken from reference TRBV29-1 and TRBJ1-6, is SAVISQKPSRDICQRGTSLTIQCQVDSQVTMMFWYRQQPGQSLTLIATANQGSEATYESGFVIDKFPISRPNLTFSTLTVSNMSPEDSSIYLCSVGDRGNSPLHFGNGTRLTVT.

The DNA of the CDR3 is TGCGCCAGCAGCCAAGATCCGGGGAACACCGGGGAGCTGTTTTTT. Protein sequence: CASSQDPGNTGELFF. The chain is built from TRBV4-3 and TRBJ2-2; no reliable D call. From germline, CDR1 is LGHNA and CDR2 YSLEER. CDR3 length: 15 residues. The V end lost 0 bases, the J end lost 1 base, and 6 bases lay between the germline ends.

The chain has TRBV19 and TRBJ1-2; D remains unclear. CDR3 size: 10 residues. Germline CDR1 is LNHDA and CDR2 is SQIVND (reference sequence). The V and J ends lost 6 bases and 4 bases respectively, with 3 bases between them. CDR3 sequence reads: CASRVYGYTF. CDR3 coding DNA: TGTGCCAGTAGGGTCTATGGCTACACCTTC.